The rows below give T cell receptor beta chains drawn from one sample of a study of cytomegalovirus exposure and HLA in healthy donors. Assay used: immunoSEQ multiplex PCR; TCRdb lists only in-frame clones, some missing. The sample's table shows 20,000 to 25,000 clones. The sample comprised PBMCs. The receptor set was obtained from a man aged 55 to 70 in good health and CMV-seropositive. The CDR3 runs from the conserved cysteine through the conserved F or W. A D gene is named only where the DNA matches it firmly.

cdr3_aa cdr3_nt d_call j_call v_call
CASSQGLAGAEQYF TGTGCCAGCAGCCAAGGACTAGCGGGAGCCGAGCAGTACTTC TRBD2 TRBJ2-7 TRBV4-2
CASSVGGPSYEQYF TGTGCCAGCAGCGTCGGGGGACCCTCCTACGAGCAGTACTTC NA TRBJ2-7 TRBV9
CASSIVGPAGELFF TGTGCCAGTAGTATTGTTGGGCCGGCCGGGGAGCTGTTTTTT NA TRBJ2-2 TRBV19
CASLLYNEQFF TGTGCCAGCCTCCTCTACAATGAGCAGTTCTTC NA TRBJ2-1 TRBV27
CASSLAGEYYEQYF TGCGCCAGCAGCTTGGCGGGGGAATACTACGAGCAGTACTTC NA TRBJ2-7 TRBV5-1
CASSLLNLGGTEAFF TGTGCCAGCTCACTTCTGAATCTGGGGGGGACTGAAGCTTTCTTT NA TRBJ1-1 TRBV18
CASSIGQSNQPQHF TGTGCCAGTAGTATCGGACAGAGCAATCAGCCCCAGCATTTT NA TRBJ1-5 TRBV19
CAWNSNNQPQHF TGTGCCTGGAACAGCAACAATCAGCCCCAGCATTTT NA TRBJ1-5 TRBV30
CASSLGLAGGPSSYNEQFF TGTGCCAGTAGTTTGGGACTAGCGGGAGGGCCGAGCTCCTACAATGAGCAGTTCTTC TRBD2 TRBJ2-1 TRBV19
CASSLPHFRQGSYGYTF TGTGCCAGCAGCTTGCCTCATTTTAGGCAGGGGTCCTATGGCTACACCTTC NA TRBJ1-2 TRBV5-4
CASSTSTDTQYF TGTGCCAGCAGCACTAGCACAGATACGCAGTATTTT NA TRBJ2-3 TRBV5-4
CSVDPPEETQYF TGCAGCGTTGACCCCCCGGAAGAGACCCAGTACTTC NA TRBJ2-5 TRBV29-1
CASSLGQGTTDTQYF TGCGCCAGCAGCCTCGGACAGGGGACCACAGATACGCAGTATTTT TRBD1 TRBJ2-3 TRBV4-1
CAWSVLPGQGAYEQYF TGTGCCTGGAGTGTACTCCCTGGACAGGGGGCCTACGAGCAGTACTTC TRBD1 TRBJ2-7 TRBV30